The rows below give T cell receptor beta chains drawn from one sample of a study of cytomegalovirus exposure and HLA in healthy donors. Only in-frame clones appear in the TCRdb table, and some are missing; sequencing was by immunoSEQ multiplex PCR. The sample holds some 140,000 clones, roughly 77% seen once. Specimen: PBMCs. All receptors derive from a female donor in good health and CMV-seronegative. The CDR3 runs from the conserved cysteine through the conserved F or W. D genes are given only for firm matches. The listing skips clone size in some rows; elsewhere it reads once, few, many or a size class.

D,J,size,V,DNA,CDR3
NA,TRBJ2-7,NA,TRBV5-1,TGCGCCAGCAGCTTGGGGGGCGGGGTAAACTACGAGCAGTACTTC,CASSLGGGVNYEQYF
TRBD2,TRBJ2-7,NA,TRBV7-2,TGTGCCAGCAGCCTCCTAGCGGGAAACTTCTACGAGCAGTACTTC,CASSLLAGNFYEQYF
NA,TRBJ1-1,NA,TRBV6-6,TGTGCCAGCAGTACCCCGGACAGACCGAACACTGAAGCTTTCTTT,CASSTPDRPNTEAFF
NA,TRBJ1-5,NA,TRBV4-1,TGCGCCAGCAGCCGGGTGGGCACTAGCAATCAGCCCCAGCATTTT,CASSRVGTSNQPQHF
NA,TRBJ2-6,NA,TRBV7-3,TGTGCCAGCAGCTTACAGGTTACTTCTGGGGCCAACGTCCTGACTTTC,CASSLQVTSGANVLTF
TRBD2,TRBJ2-5,NA,TRBV11-3,TGTGCCAGCAGCACGCGGGAGGTACAAGAGACCCAGTACTTC,CASSTREVQETQYF
NA,TRBJ1-3,once,TRBV9,TGTGCCAGCAGCGTACTGCAGGGCTCTGGAAACACCATATATTTT,CASSVLQGSGNTIYF
NA,TRBJ1-4,NA,TRBV15,TGTGCCACCCAGCGGGGCAGGGATGAAAAACTGTTTTTT,CATQRGRDEKLFF
NA,TRBJ1-1,few,TRBV19,TGTGCCAGTAGTCAACTACGGAGCACTGAAGCTTTCTTT,CASSQLRSTEAFF
NA,TRBJ2-1,NA,TRBV29-1,TGCAGCGTTCTCCTCGGCGGGATTAATGAGCAGTTCTTC,CSVLLGGINEQFF
NA,TRBJ2-7,NA,TRBV5-6,TGTGCCAGCAGGGTCCGGGACTCTTACGAGCAGTACTTC,CASRVRDSYEQYF
TRBD1,TRBJ2-5,NA,TRBV7-2,TGTGCCAGCAGCAAGGGGACAGCCCGGCAAGAGACCCAGTACTTC,CASSKGTARQETQYF
NA,TRBJ2-5,once,TRBV2,TGTGCCAGCAGGGAGGGGCTCCAAGAGACCCAGTACTTC,CASREGLQETQYF
NA,TRBJ2-7,NA,TRBV7-6,TGTGCCAGCAGCTTAGGCGGGACCGTAGCTGACGAGCAGTACTTC,CASSLGGTVADEQYF
NA,TRBJ2-3,NA,TRBV28,TGTGCCAGCAGTTTCTTGTGGTTTGGGGGGATTAGCACAGATACGCAGTATTTT,CASSFLWFGGISTDTQYF
TRBD1,TRBJ2-5,NA,TRBV5-4,TGTGCCAGCAGCTTGGAAGACAGGGCAATTGGGACCCAGTACTTC,CASSLEDRAIGTQYF
NA,TRBJ2-1,NA,TRBV30,TGTGCCTGGAGCACGCGGAGGGATAATGAGCAGTTCTTC,CAWSTRRDNEQFF
TRBD2,TRBJ2-7,NA,TRBV9,TGTGCCAGCAGCGTAGGGGGGACTAGCACCTACGAGCAGTACTTC,CASSVGGTSTYEQYF
NA,TRBJ2-6,NA,TRBV4-2,TGTGCCAGCAGCCTACATGGGACTGCCCCCTCTGGGGCCAACGTCCTGACTTTC,CASSLHGTAPSGANVLTF
NA,TRBJ1-5,NA,TRBV30,TGTGCCTGGAGTCTCGGGAACCCTAATCAGCCCCAGCATTTT,CAWSLGNPNQPQHF
NA,TRBJ2-2,NA,TRBV25-1,TGTGCCAGCAGTCCCCCAGGGGAGATGACCGGGGAGCTGTTTTTT,CASSPPGEMTGELFF
TRBD2,TRBJ2-7,few,TRBV6-5,TGTGCCAGCACTCGTAGCGGGAGACGATACGAGCAGTACTTC,CASTRSGRRYEQYF
NA,TRBJ1-1,NA,TRBV6-6,TGTGCCAGCAGTTACAACAGGGAGAACACTGAAGCTTTCTTT,CASSYNRENTEAFF
TRBD2,TRBJ2-5,NA,TRBV6-6,TGTGCCAGCAGGGCGGGAGGGGGCCAAGAGACCCAGTACTTC,CASRAGGGQETQYF
NA,TRBJ1-2,NA,TRBV7-2,TGTGCCAGCAGCCTCCAGGAGGGTCTCTATGGCTACACCTTC,CASSLQEGLYGYTF
NA,TRBJ2-1,NA,TRBV11-3,TGTGCCAGCAGCCAACAAGCGGCTGGAGAGCAGTTCTTC,CASSQQAAGEQFF
NA,TRBJ2-7,NA,TRBV7-2,TGTGCCAGCAGCCGCGCAGGGGCGGAGCAGTACTTC,CASSRAGAEQYF
NA,TRBJ1-2,NA,TRBV7-2,TGTGCCAGCAGCGGGGTAGAAAGGGGCCGGTTGGATGGCTACACCTTC,CASSGVERGRLDGYTF
NA,TRBJ1-1,few,TRBV5-1,TGCGCCAGCAGCTTGGGGCCAACTAAGAACACTGAAGCTTTCTTT,CASSLGPTKNTEAFF
TRBD1,TRBJ2-7,NA,TRBV15,TGTGCCACCAGCAGAGCCGGGACAGGTCTCGAGCAGTACTTC,CATSRAGTGLEQYF
NA,TRBJ1-4,few,TRBV10-1,TGCGCCAGCAGTGGGGGCAGGCCCCCTAATGAAAAACTGTTTTTT,CASSGGRPPNEKLFF
TRBD1,TRBJ2-5,NA,TRBV5-4,TGTGCCAGCAGCTTGACAGGGGTCCAAGAGACCCAGTACTTC,CASSLTGVQETQYF
NA,TRBJ2-2,NA,TRBV7-2,TGTGCCAGCAGCTTAGTAGGGGGAGAACTCACCGGGGAGCTGTTTTTT,CASSLVGGELTGELFF
NA,TRBJ2-5,NA,TRBV6-1,TGTGCCAGCAGTGAATGGGAGAGCGCACGGACCCAGTACTTC,CASSEWESARTQYF
TRBD2,TRBJ2-7,NA,TRBV9,TGTGCCAGCAGCCCAGGACTAGCGGCTACCTACGAGCAGTACTTC,CASSPGLAATYEQYF
TRBD1,TRBJ1-3,NA,TRBV18,TGTGCCAGCTCACCAGACAGGGGGCCAGGAAACACCATATATTTT,CASSPDRGPGNTIYF
NA,TRBJ2-3,NA,TRBV14,TGTGCCAGCAGCCAAGAAGCGTCGGGGAACCCAGATACGCAGTATTTT,CASSQEASGNPDTQYF
NA,TRBJ2-3,many,TRBV7-3,TGTGCCAGCAGCTTAGAAGAAGCGGATACGCAGTATTTT,CASSLEEADTQYF
TRBD2,TRBJ2-1,NA,TRBV9,TGTGCCAGCAGCGTAGAAGCGGGAGGGATCTACAATGAGCAGTTCTTC,CASSVEAGGIYNEQFF
TRBD2,TRBJ2-7,NA,TRBV30,TGTGCCTGGAGCCTAGCGGTGGGAGCGGGAGGTGCGGCCTACGAGCAGTACTTC,CAWSLAVGAGGAAYEQYF